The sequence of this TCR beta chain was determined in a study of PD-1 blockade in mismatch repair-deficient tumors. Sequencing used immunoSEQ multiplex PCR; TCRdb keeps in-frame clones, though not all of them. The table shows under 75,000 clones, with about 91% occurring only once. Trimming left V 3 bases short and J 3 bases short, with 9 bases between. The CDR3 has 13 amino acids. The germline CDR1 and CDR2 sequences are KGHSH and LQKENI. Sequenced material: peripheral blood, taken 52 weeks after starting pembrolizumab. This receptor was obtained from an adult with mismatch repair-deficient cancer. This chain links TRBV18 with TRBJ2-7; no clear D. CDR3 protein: CASSPGDHYEQYF. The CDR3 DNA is TGTGCCAGCTCACCCGGTGACCACTACGAGCAGTACTTC.